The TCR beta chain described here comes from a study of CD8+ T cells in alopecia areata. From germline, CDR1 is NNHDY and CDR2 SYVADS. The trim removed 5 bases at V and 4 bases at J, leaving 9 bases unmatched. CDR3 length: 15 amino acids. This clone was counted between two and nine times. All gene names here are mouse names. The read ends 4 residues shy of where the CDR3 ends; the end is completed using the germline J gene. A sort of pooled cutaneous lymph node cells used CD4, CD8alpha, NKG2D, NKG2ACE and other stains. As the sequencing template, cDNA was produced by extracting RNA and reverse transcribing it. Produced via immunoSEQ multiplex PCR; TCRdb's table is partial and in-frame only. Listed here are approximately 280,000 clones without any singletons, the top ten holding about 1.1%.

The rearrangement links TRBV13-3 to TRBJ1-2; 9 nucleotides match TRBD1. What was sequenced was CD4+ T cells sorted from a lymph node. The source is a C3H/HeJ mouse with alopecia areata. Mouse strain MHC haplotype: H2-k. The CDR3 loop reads CASRTGGVEGSDYTF. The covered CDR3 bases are TGTGCCAGCAGAACAGGGGGCGTTGAGGGCTCC.